The 8 T cell receptor beta chains presented below share a single source sample, sequenced in a study of OX40 agonist ivuxolimab in advanced cancers. The protocol was immunoSEQ multiplex PCR, while the TCRdb copy is restricted to in-frame clones and leaves out a portion. This sample yields about 80,000 clones, of which more than 70% are seen a single time; roughly 0.2% belongs to the top ten. The material was CD4+ or CD8+ T cells sorted from blood, obtained in a trial of the OX40 agonist ivuxolimab. These receptors came from an adult with an advanced solid tumor such as melanoma, head and neck, liver or kidney cancer.

This chain links TRBV5-1 with TRBJ1-6; no clear D. The length of the CDR3 is 15 residues. Germline CDR1 and CDR2: SGHRS and YFSETQ. The V end lost 0 bases, the J end lost 6 bases, and 10 bases lay between the germline ends. DNA for the CDR3: TGCGCCAGCAGCTTGGCCGCGGCAGTTAATTCACCCCTCCACTTT. Translating it yields CASSLAAAVNSPLHF. The full variable domain, its missing parts supplied by reference TRBV5-1 and TRBJ1-6, is KAGVTQTPRYLIKTRGQQVTLSCSPISGHRSVSWYQQTPGQGLQFLFEYFSETQRNKGNFPGRFSGRQFSNSRSEMNVSTLELGDSALYLCASSLAAAVNSPLHFGNGTRLTVT.

The sample holds one count of this clone. V and J are TRBV30 and TRBJ1-4, with D possibly matching TRBD1 (5 bases). The V end was cut by 0 bases, the J end by 5 bases, with 16 bases between. The CDR3 is 16 amino acids. The germline CDR1 and CDR2 sequences are GTSNPN and SVGIG (reference sequence). CDR3 protein: CAWSVTRDGQNEKLFF. DNA for the CDR3: TGTGCCTGGAGTGTAACCCGGGACGGTCAAAATGAAAAACTGTTTTTT. Based on the CDR3 plus reference TRBV30 and TRBJ1-4, the full variable domain is SQTIHQWPATLVQPVGSPLSLECTVEGTSNPNLYWYRQAAGRGLQLLFYSVGIGQISSEVPQNLSASRPQDRQFILSSKKLLLSDSGFYLCAWSVTRDGQNEKLFFGSGTQLSVL.

This chain joins TRBV11-3 and TRBJ2-3, with TRBD1 identical over 9 bases. There are 15 residues in the CDR3. After removal of 5 bases from V and 2 bases from J, the junction contained 5 bases not matched to a gene. Germline V lookup: CDR1 SGHNT, CDR2 YENEEA. The CDR3 sequence is CASSGGTGYTDTQYF. CDR3 bases: TGTGCCAGCAGCGGTGGGACAGGGTACACAGATACGCAGTATTTT.

The CDR3 DNA is TGTGCCAGCAGCCAAGATCGCCAGGGGGCGAATGAGCAGTTCTTC. This encodes CASSQDRQGANEQFF. J is TRBJ2-1 and V is TRBV14, with 8 bases lining up with TRBD1. V shed 0 bases, J shed 7 bases, and the junction held 5 bases outside the gene matches. This CDR3 comprises 15 residues. Germline CDR1 reads SGHDN; CDR2 reads FVKESK.

The chain is built from TRBV7-7 and TRBJ2-2, with TRBD2 matching 10 bases. The V and J ends lost 5 bases and 5 bases, in that order; junction bases with no gene match: 8. The CDR3 covers 16 residues. In germline, CDR1 is SSHAT, CDR2 FNYEAQ (reference sequence). The CDR3 here is CASSPPTSGSTGELFF. As DNA, the CDR3 is TGTGCCAGCAGCCCGCCGACTAGCGGGTCTACCGGGGAGCTGTTTTTT.

Only a few counts were recorded for this clone. The chain joins TRBV30 to TRBJ1-1; D is undetermined. Trimming removed 0 bases at V and 0 bases at J, with 8 bases between. CDR3 size: 14 residues. The V gene's germline CDR1 is GTSNPN and CDR2 SVGIG (reference sequence). CDR3 protein: CAWSVTGMNTEAFF. In DNA, the CDR3 is TGTGCCTGGAGTGTCACTGGTATGAACACTGAAGCTTTCTTT.

The J gene is TRBJ1-5, the V gene TRBV6-1, with D uncertain. V was cut by 7 bases and J by 0 bases, with 13 bases left in between. Germline assignment: CDR1 MNHNS and CDR2 SASEGT. This CDR3 has 15 residues. This chain's CDR3 is CASTDPGYSNQPQHF. CDR3 DNA: TGTGCCAGCACGGACCCGGGTTATAGCAATCAGCCCCAGCATTTT.

This chain links TRBV29-1 with TRBJ1-2; no firm D call. This CDR3 spans 15 amino acids. The germline V and J ends were trimmed by 5 bases and 2 bases, with 18 bases remaining between them. Germline loops: CDR1 SQVTM, CDR2 ANQGSEA. The CDR3 coding sequence is TGCAGCGTTCCCATCTCGGGGTCCCCGAACTATGGCTACACCTTC. It codes for CSVPISGSPNYGYTF.